This TCR beta chain comes out of a study of CD8+ T cells in alopecia areata. Extracted RNA was reverse transcribed into cDNA, the sequencing template. TCRdb keeps only in-frame clones here, not all; method: immunoSEQ multiplex PCR. Among 150,000 or so clones listed, around 47% were seen once. Germline CDR1 and CDR2: SEHNR and FQNEAQ (reference sequence). Trimming stripped 5 bases from V and 3 bases from J, with 10 bases between. The CDR3 is 13 residues long. This clone was picked up a small number of times. The TCR sequence derives from a human donor with alopecia areata. The rearrangement joins TRBV7-9 to TRBJ2-5; no reliable D call. Sequenced sample: CD4+ T cells sorted from blood. This CDR3 is CASSLLVEETQYF. Written as DNA, the CDR3 is TGTGCCAGCAGCCTCCTGGTCGAAGAGACCCAGTACTTC.